Reported below is one T cell receptor (beta chain). Repertoires were generated with immunoSEQ multiplex PCR, while TCRdb's copy carries only in-frame clones and drops some. The sample holds over 75,000 clones, around 95% seen once. The source of the sample is a study of technical replicates of blood from several donors. Germline-derived CDR1 and CDR2 are PRHDT and FYEKMQ (reference sequence). CDR3 length: 16 amino acids. J was trimmed by 7 bases and V by 5 bases; bases with no gene match: 12. The chain has TRBV13 and TRBJ2-1; 9 bases fit TRBD2. The sequencing input was T cells isolated from PBMCs. The sequence was obtained from a human donor in good health. CDR3 protein: CASSTGSGRYSNEQFF. In DNA, the CDR3 is TGTGCCAGCAGCACCGGAAGCGGGAGGTATTCAAATGAGCAGTTCTTC.